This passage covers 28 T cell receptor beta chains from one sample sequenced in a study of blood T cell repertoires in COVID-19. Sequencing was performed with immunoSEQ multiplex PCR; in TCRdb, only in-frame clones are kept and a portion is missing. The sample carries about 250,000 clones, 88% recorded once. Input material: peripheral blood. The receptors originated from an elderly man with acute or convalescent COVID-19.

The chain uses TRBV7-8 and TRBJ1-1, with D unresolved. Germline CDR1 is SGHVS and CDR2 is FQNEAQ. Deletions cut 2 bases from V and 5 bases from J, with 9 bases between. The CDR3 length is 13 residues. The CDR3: CASSLFSETEAFF. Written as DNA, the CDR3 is TGTGCCAGCAGCTTATTTTCTGAGACTGAAGCTTTCTTT.

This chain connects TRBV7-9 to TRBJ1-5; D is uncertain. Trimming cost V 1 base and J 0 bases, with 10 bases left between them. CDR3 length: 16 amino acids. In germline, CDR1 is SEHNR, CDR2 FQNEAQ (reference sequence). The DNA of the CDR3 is TGTGCCAGCAGCTTAGGGAGAACCGATAGCAATCAGCCCCAGCATTTT. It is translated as CASSLGRTDSNQPQHF.

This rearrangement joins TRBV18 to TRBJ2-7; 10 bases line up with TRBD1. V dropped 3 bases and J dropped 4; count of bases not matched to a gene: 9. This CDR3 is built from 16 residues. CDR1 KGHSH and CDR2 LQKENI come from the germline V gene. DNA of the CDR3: TGTGCCAGCTCACCCCAACGGGGACAGGGGCTATACGAGCAGTACTTC. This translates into CASSPQRGQGLYEQYF.

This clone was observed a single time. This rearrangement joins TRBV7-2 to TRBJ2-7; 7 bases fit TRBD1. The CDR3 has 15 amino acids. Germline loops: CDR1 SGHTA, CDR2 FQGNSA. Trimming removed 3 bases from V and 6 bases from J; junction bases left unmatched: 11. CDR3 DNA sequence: TGTGCCAGCAGCTTGGACAGGCGACCCCTTCTCGAGCAGTACTTC. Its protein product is CASSLDRRPLLEQYF.

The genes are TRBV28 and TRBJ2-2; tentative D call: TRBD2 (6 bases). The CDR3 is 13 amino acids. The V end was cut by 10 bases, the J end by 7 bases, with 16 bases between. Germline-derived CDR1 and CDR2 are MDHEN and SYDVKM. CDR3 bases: TGTGCCACTCAAGAGCGGGTCTACGGGGAGCTGTTTTTT. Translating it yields CATQERVYGELFF.

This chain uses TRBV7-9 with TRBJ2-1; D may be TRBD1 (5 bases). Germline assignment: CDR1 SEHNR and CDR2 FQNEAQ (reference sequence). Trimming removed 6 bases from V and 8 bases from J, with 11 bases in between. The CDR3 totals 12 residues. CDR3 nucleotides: TGTGCCAGCAGGCAGGTAGGGGATGAGCAGTTCTTC. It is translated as CASRQVGDEQFF.

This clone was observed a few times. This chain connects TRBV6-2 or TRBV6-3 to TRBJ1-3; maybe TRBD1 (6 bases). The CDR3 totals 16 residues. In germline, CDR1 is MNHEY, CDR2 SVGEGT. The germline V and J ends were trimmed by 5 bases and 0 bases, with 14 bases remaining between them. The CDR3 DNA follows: TGTGCCAGCAGTCGGGACACCTACACCTCTGGAAACACCATATATTTT. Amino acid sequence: CASSRDTYTSGNTIYF.

CDR3 nucleotide sequence: TGTGCCAGCAGCCCCTTCGGCCTGACAGGGACTAATGAAAAACTGTTTTTT. This sequence encodes CASSPFGLTGTNEKLFF. This sequence joins TRBV4-2 and TRBJ1-4; TRBD1 agrees at 7 bases. Trimming removed 4 bases from V and 2 bases from J; junction bases left unmatched: 10. Germline assignment: CDR1 LGHNA and CDR2 YNFKEQ. This CDR3 has 17 residues.

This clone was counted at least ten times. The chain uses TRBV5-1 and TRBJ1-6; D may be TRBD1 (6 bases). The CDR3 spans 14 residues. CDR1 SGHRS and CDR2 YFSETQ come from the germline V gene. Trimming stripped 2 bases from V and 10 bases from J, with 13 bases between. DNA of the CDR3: TGCGCCAGCAGCTTACAGGGTTTTGGGTCACCCCTCCACTTT. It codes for CASSLQGFGSPLHF.

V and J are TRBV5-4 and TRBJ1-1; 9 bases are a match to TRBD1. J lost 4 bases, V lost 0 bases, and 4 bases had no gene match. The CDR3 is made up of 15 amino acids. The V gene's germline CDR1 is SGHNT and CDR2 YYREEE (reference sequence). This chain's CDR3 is CASSLDRGLVTEAFF. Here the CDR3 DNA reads TGTGCCAGCAGCTTGGACAGGGGGCTTGTCACTGAAGCTTTCTTT.

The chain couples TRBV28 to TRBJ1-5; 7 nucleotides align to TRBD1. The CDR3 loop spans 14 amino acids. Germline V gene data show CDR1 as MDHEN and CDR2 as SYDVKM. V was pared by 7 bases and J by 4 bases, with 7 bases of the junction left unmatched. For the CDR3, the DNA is TGTGCCAGCAAATCGGACAGGAGAAATCAGCCCCAGCATTTT. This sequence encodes CASKSDRRNQPQHF.

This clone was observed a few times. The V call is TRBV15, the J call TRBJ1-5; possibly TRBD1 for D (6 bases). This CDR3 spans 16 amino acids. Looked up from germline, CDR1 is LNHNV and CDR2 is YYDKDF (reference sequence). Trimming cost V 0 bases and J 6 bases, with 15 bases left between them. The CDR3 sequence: CATSRDAGANPQPQHF. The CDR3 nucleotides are TGTGCCACCAGCAGAGATGCAGGGGCGAACCCTCAGCCCCAGCATTTT.

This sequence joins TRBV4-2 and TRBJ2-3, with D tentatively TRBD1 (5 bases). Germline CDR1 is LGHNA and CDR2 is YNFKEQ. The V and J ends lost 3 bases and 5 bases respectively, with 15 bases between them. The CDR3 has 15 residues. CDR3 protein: CASSQNPQGLDTQYF. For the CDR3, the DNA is TGTGCCAGCAGCCAGAATCCCCAGGGCCTAGATACGCAGTATTTT.

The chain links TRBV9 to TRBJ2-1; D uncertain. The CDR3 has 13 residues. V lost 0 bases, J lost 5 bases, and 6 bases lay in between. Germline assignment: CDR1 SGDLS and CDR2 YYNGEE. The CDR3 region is CASSVGVNNEQFF. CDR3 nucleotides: TGTGCCAGCAGCGTAGGCGTGAACAATGAGCAGTTCTTC. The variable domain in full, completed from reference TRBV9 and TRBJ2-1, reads DSGVTQTPKHLITATGQRVTLRCSPRSGDLSVYWYQQSLDQGLQFLIQYYNGEERAKGNILERFSAQQFPDLHSELNLSSLELGDSALYFCASSVGVNNEQFFGPGTRLTVL.

The CDR3 DNA sequence: TGCGCCAGCAGCTTGGCTCCGTATACGGGGGAGCAGTACTTC. Protein product: CASSLAPYTGEQYF. The chain couples TRBV5-1 to TRBJ2-7, with TRBD2 as a possible D gene (5 bases). The CDR3 covers 14 residues. Germline CDR1 SGHRS, CDR2 YFSETQ. V was cut by 0 bases and J by 7 bases, with 14 bases left in between.

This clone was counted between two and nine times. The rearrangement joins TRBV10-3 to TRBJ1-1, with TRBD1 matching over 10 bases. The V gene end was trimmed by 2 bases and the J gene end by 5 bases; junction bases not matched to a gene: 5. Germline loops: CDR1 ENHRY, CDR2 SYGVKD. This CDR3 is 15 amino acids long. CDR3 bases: TGTGCCATCAGTGAGCCGGACAGGGGGGGAACTGAAGCTTTCTTT. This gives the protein CAISEPDRGGTEAFF.

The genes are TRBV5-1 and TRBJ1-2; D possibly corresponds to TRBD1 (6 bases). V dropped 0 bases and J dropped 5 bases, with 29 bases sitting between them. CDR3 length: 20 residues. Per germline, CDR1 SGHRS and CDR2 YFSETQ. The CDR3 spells CASSLVIPSGGVVPGYGYTF. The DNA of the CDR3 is TGCGCCAGCAGCTTGGTCATACCCTCGGGGGGCGTGGTGCCCGGGTATGGCTACACCTTC.

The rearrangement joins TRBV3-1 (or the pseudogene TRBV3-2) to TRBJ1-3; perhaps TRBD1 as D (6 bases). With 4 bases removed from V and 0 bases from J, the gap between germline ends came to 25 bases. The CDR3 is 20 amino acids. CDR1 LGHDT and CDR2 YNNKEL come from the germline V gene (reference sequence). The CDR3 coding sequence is TGTGCCAGCAGCCCCAATCTAGGGACCGGGACATCTCACTCTGGAAACACCATATATTTT. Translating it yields CASSPNLGTGTSHSGNTIYF.

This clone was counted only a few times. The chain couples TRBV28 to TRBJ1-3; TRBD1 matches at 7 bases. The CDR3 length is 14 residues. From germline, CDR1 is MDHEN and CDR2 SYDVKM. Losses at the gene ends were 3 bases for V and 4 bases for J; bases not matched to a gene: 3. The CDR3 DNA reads TGTGCCAGCAGTTTGACAGGGAAAGGAAACACCATATATTTT. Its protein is CASSLTGKGNTIYF.

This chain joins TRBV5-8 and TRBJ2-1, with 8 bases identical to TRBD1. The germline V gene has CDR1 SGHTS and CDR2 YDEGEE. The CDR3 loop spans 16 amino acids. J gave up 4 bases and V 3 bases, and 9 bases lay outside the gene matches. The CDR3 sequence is CASSSLGQGPYNEQFF. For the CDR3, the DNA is TGTGCCAGCAGCTCTCTAGGACAGGGTCCATACAATGAGCAGTTCTTC.

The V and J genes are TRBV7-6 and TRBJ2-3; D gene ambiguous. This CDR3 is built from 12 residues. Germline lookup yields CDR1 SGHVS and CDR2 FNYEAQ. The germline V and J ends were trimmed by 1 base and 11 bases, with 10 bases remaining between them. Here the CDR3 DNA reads TGTGCCAGCAGCTTAGTGGAAGCGCTGCAGTATTTT. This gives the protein CASSLVEALQYF.

CDR3 sequence reads: CASSPGVAEPDTQYF. CDR3 sequence (DNA): TGTGCCAGCAGCCCGGGAGTCGCGGAGCCAGATACGCAGTATTTT. This chain connects TRBV5-4 to TRBJ2-3; D possibly corresponds to TRBD2 (6 bases). V dropped 4 bases and J dropped 4 bases, with 16 bases sitting between them. Germline CDR1 SGHNT, CDR2 YYREEE (reference sequence). The CDR3 loop spans 15 amino acids.

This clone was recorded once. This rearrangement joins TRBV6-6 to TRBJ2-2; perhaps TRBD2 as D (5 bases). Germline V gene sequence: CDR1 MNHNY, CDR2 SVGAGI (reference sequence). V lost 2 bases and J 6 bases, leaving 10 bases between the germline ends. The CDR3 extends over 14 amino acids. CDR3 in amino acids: CASSYREYAGELFF. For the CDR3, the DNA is TGTGCCAGCAGTTACAGGGAGTACGCCGGGGAGCTGTTTTTT.

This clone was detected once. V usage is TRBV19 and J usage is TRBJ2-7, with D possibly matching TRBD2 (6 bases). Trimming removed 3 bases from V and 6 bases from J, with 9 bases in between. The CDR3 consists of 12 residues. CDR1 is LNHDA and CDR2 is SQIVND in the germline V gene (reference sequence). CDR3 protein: CASSIRAGEQYF. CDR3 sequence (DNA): TGTGCCAGTAGTATCCGAGCGGGCGAGCAGTACTTC.

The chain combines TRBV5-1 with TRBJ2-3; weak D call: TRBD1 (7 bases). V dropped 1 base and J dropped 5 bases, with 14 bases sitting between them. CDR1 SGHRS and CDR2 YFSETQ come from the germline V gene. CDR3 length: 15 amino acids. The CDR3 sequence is CASSLQGGRKDTQYF. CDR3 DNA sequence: TGCGCCAGCAGCTTGCAGGGGGGCCGGAAAGATACGCAGTATTTT.

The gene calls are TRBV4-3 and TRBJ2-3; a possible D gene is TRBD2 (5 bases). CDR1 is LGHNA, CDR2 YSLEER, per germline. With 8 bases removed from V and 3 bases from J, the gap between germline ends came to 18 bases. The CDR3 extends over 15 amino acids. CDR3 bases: TGCGCCAGCTCCTCGGAGCAACGAGGGACAGATACGCAGTATTTT. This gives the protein CASSSEQRGTDTQYF.

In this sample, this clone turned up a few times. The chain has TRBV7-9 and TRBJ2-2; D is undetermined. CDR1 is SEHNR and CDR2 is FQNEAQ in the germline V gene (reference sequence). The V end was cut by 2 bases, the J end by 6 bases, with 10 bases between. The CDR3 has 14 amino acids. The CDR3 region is CASSLTAPAGELFF. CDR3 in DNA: TGTGCCAGCAGCTTAACAGCCCCCGCCGGGGAGCTGTTTTTT.

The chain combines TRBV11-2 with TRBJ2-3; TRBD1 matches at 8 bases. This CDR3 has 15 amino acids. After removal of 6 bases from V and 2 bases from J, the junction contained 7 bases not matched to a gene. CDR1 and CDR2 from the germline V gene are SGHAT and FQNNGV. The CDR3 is CASSPDRAHTDTQYF. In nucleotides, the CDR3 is TGTGCCAGCAGTCCGGACAGGGCGCACACAGATACGCAGTATTTT.